Listed below are T cell receptor beta chains from one sample, sequenced in a study of shared clonotypes between healthy human individuals. The repertoire was sequenced with immunoSEQ multiplex PCR; TCRdb's copy has only in-frame clones and lacks some. Of around 2.3 million clones listed, approximately 94% are singletons. Sequencing was carried out using naive CD4+ T cells sorted from blood. Every receptor here comes from a man aged 18 to 29 in good health. Both conserved end residues are part of each CDR3. Each record gives: D gene, V gene, clone size, J gene, CDR3 protein, CDR3 DNA. D genes are given only for firm matches. The size of a clone is reported for some rows only, either as once, few or many, or as a class for expanded clones.

D gene: TRBD1
V gene: TRBV7-2
clone size: NA
J gene: TRBJ2-7
CDR3 protein: CASSPNRDRASYEQYF
CDR3 DNA: TGTGCCAGCAGCCCAAACCGGGACAGAGCCTCCTACGAGCAGTACTTC

D gene: TRBD1
V gene: TRBV7-2
clone size: NA
J gene: TRBJ2-3
CDR3 protein: CASRQQGAADTQYF
CDR3 DNA: TGTGCCAGCAGACAACAGGGGGCCGCAGATACGCAGTATTTT

D gene: NA
V gene: TRBV30
clone size: NA
J gene: TRBJ1-1
CDR3 protein: CAWTVNTEAFF
CDR3 DNA: TGTGCCTGGACAGTTAACACTGAAGCTTTCTTT

D gene: NA
V gene: TRBV5-1
clone size: NA
J gene: TRBJ2-2
CDR3 protein: CASSPGAYNTGELFF
CDR3 DNA: TGCGCCAGCAGCCCGGGGGCGTACAACACCGGGGAGCTGTTTTTT

D gene: NA
V gene: TRBV4-1
clone size: NA
J gene: TRBJ1-5
CDR3 protein: CASSHGPRNQPQHF
CDR3 DNA: TGCGCCAGCAGCCATGGACCGAGAAATCAGCCCCAGCATTTT

D gene: NA
V gene: TRBV5-1
clone size: NA
J gene: TRBJ1-4
CDR3 protein: CASSDGETHREKLFF
CDR3 DNA: TGCGCCAGCAGCGACGGTGAGACTCATCGGGAAAAACTGTTTTTT

D gene: TRBD1
V gene: TRBV9
clone size: NA
J gene: TRBJ2-7
CDR3 protein: CASSVEGQVSYEQYF
CDR3 DNA: TGTGCCAGCAGCGTAGAGGGACAGGTCTCCTACGAGCAGTACTTC

D gene: NA
V gene: TRBV30
clone size: NA
J gene: TRBJ2-3
CDR3 protein: CAWRKIGTDTQYF
CDR3 DNA: TGTGCCTGGAGGAAAATAGGCACAGATACGCAGTATTTT

D gene: TRBD1
V gene: TRBV19
clone size: once
J gene: TRBJ2-2
CDR3 protein: CASNSNRGQGNTGELFF
CDR3 DNA: TGTGCCAGTAATTCCAATAGGGGACAGGGGAACACCGGGGAGCTGTTTTTT

D gene: NA
V gene: TRBV21-1
clone size: NA
J gene: TRBJ1-1
CDR3 protein: CASSTSRDRGDMNTEAFF
CDR3 DNA: TGTGCCAGCAGCACGTCCCGGGACAGGGGCGATATGAACACTGAAGCTTTCTTT

D gene: NA
V gene: TRBV25-1
clone size: NA
J gene: TRBJ2-6
CDR3 protein: CASSADGSSGANVLTF
CDR3 DNA: TGTGCCAGCAGTGCGGACGGAAGCTCTGGGGCCAACGTCCTGACTTTC

D gene: TRBD1
V gene: TRBV6-1
clone size: NA
J gene: TRBJ2-3
CDR3 protein: CASSESRGRTDTQYF
CDR3 DNA: TGTGCCAGCAGTGAGTCCAGGGGGCGGACAGATACGCAGTATTTT

D gene: NA
V gene: TRBV7-6
clone size: few
J gene: TRBJ2-5
CDR3 protein: CASSLVGETQYF
CDR3 DNA: TGTGCCAGCAGCTTAGTGGGGGAGACCCAGTACTTC

D gene: TRBD2
V gene: TRBV7-6
clone size: NA
J gene: TRBJ2-1
CDR3 protein: CASSSSGGVNEQFF
CDR3 DNA: TGTGCCAGCAGCTCTAGCGGGGGGGTTAATGAGCAGTTCTTC

D gene: NA
V gene: TRBV11-3
clone size: once
J gene: TRBJ2-7
CDR3 protein: CASSLEEGPQVPSLAEQYF
CDR3 DNA: TGTGCCAGCAGCTTAGAAGAGGGGCCACAGGTTCCCTCCTTGGCCGAGCAGTACTTC

D gene: NA
V gene: TRBV29-1
clone size: few
J gene: TRBJ1-1
CDR3 protein: CSVLMNTEAFF
CDR3 DNA: TGCAGCGTTCTTATGAACACTGAAGCTTTCTTT

D gene: TRBD2
V gene: TRBV5-1
clone size: once
J gene: TRBJ2-1
CDR3 protein: CASKSSGVSYNEQFF
CDR3 DNA: TGCGCCAGCAAATCTAGCGGAGTCTCCTACAATGAGCAGTTCTTC

D gene: NA
V gene: TRBV2
clone size: NA
J gene: TRBJ2-3
CDR3 protein: CASSEGGDTQYF
CDR3 DNA: TGTGCCAGCAGTGAGGGGGGCGATACGCAGTATTTT

D gene: TRBD1
V gene: TRBV28
clone size: NA
J gene: TRBJ1-2
CDR3 protein: CASSPPDRGQGYTF
CDR3 DNA: TGTGCCAGCAGTCCCCCTGACAGGGGGCAAGGCTACACCTTC

D gene: NA
V gene: TRBV7-8
clone size: NA
J gene: TRBJ2-3
CDR3 protein: CASSLAGFVDTQYF
CDR3 DNA: TGTGCCAGCAGCTTAGCGGGATTTGTGGATACGCAGTATTTT

D gene: NA
V gene: TRBV5-1
clone size: once
J gene: TRBJ2-3
CDR3 protein: CASSLDLTVSTDTQYF
CDR3 DNA: TGCGCCAGCAGCTTGGACTTGACGGTTAGCACAGATACGCAGTATTTT

D gene: NA
V gene: TRBV5-6
clone size: NA
J gene: TRBJ2-7
CDR3 protein: CASSLFYEQYF
CDR3 DNA: TGTGCCAGCAGCCTATTCTACGAGCAGTACTTC

D gene: TRBD1
V gene: TRBV6-1
clone size: NA
J gene: TRBJ1-5
CDR3 protein: CASRGGTGANQPQHF
CDR3 DNA: TGTGCCAGCAGGGGGGGGACAGGGGCCAATCAGCCCCAGCATTTT

D gene: NA
V gene: TRBV10-3
clone size: NA
J gene: TRBJ1-3
CDR3 protein: CAIAHHDIPGNTIYF
CDR3 DNA: TGTGCCATCGCCCACCACGACATCCCTGGAAACACCATATATTTT

D gene: TRBD1
V gene: TRBV30
clone size: NA
J gene: TRBJ1-1
CDR3 protein: CAWEDRGRMNTEAFF
CDR3 DNA: TGTGCCTGGGAGGACAGGGGGAGGATGAACACTGAAGCTTTCTTT

D gene: TRBD1
V gene: TRBV5-1
clone size: NA
J gene: TRBJ1-1
CDR3 protein: CADRQGPDTEAFF
CDR3 DNA: TGCGCCGACCGACAGGGGCCCGACACTGAAGCTTTCTTT

D gene: TRBD2
V gene: TRBV7-6
clone size: NA
J gene: TRBJ2-3
CDR3 protein: CASSSSGASTDTQYF
CDR3 DNA: TGTGCCAGCAGCTCCAGCGGGGCCAGCACAGATACGCAGTATTTT

D gene: NA
V gene: TRBV11-2
clone size: once
J gene: TRBJ2-5
CDR3 protein: CASSSYSKTQYF
CDR3 DNA: TGTGCCAGCAGCAGTTATTCCAAGACCCAGTACTTC

D gene: TRBD2
V gene: TRBV2
clone size: once
J gene: TRBJ2-2
CDR3 protein: CASSGFSGANTGELFF
CDR3 DNA: TGTGCCAGCAGTGGGTTTAGCGGGGCAAACACCGGGGAGCTGTTTTTT

D gene: TRBD1
V gene: TRBV7-2
clone size: NA
J gene: TRBJ2-1
CDR3 protein: CASSSTGGVRNEQFF
CDR3 DNA: TGTGCCAGCAGCTCTACAGGGGGCGTGCGGAATGAGCAGTTCTTC

D gene: TRBD1
V gene: TRBV18
clone size: NA
J gene: TRBJ2-3
CDR3 protein: CASSPTGGISTDTQYF
CDR3 DNA: TGTGCCAGCTCACCAACAGGGGGCATTAGCACAGATACGCAGTATTTT

D gene: NA
V gene: TRBV6-5
clone size: NA
J gene: TRBJ2-3
CDR3 protein: CASRDRNTQYF
CDR3 DNA: TGTGCCAGCAGGGATAGGAATACGCAGTATTTT

D gene: TRBD1
V gene: TRBV12-5
clone size: NA
J gene: TRBJ2-7
CDR3 protein: CASGQGQGSDEQYF
CDR3 DNA: TGTGCTAGTGGTCAAGGACAGGGATCAGACGAGCAGTACTTC

D gene: NA
V gene: TRBV4-1
clone size: few
J gene: TRBJ1-2
CDR3 protein: CASSQDLSPYGYTF
CDR3 DNA: TGCGCCAGCAGCCAAGATCTCAGCCCCTATGGCTACACCTTC

D gene: NA
V gene: TRBV5-1
clone size: NA
J gene: TRBJ2-2
CDR3 protein: CASSLTNTGELFF
CDR3 DNA: TGCGCCAGCAGCTTAACTAACACCGGGGAGCTGTTTTTT

D gene: TRBD2
V gene: TRBV5-1
clone size: NA
J gene: TRBJ2-1
CDR3 protein: CASSQGLAGQIQFF
CDR3 DNA: TGCGCCAGCAGCCAGGGACTAGCGGGCCAAATTCAGTTCTTC

D gene: NA
V gene: TRBV4-1
clone size: NA
J gene: TRBJ2-1
CDR3 protein: CASRPLGESYNEQFF
CDR3 DNA: TGCGCCAGCAGGCCCCTGGGGGAGAGCTACAATGAGCAGTTCTTC

D gene: TRBD1
V gene: TRBV6-1
clone size: NA
J gene: TRBJ2-7
CDR3 protein: CAGGQVREQYF
CDR3 DNA: TGTGCCGGAGGACAGGTCCGGGAGCAGTACTTC

D gene: TRBD1
V gene: TRBV9
clone size: NA
J gene: TRBJ2-7
CDR3 protein: CASSVGTGDSYEQYF
CDR3 DNA: TGTGCCAGCAGCGTAGGGACAGGGGATTCCTACGAGCAGTACTTC

D gene: TRBD1
V gene: TRBV27
clone size: NA
J gene: TRBJ2-1
CDR3 protein: CASSSRGNSYNEQFF
CDR3 DNA: TGTGCCAGCAGTTCCAGGGGGAACTCCTACAATGAGCAGTTCTTC

D gene: NA
V gene: TRBV25-1
clone size: NA
J gene: TRBJ2-3
CDR3 protein: CASSEARPGSTDTQYF
CDR3 DNA: TGTGCCAGCAGTGAAGCCCGACCCGGAAGCACAGATACGCAGTATTTT

D gene: NA
V gene: TRBV30
clone size: NA
J gene: TRBJ1-1
CDR3 protein: CAWKAFGGGTEAFF
CDR3 DNA: TGTGCCTGGAAGGCTTTTGGAGGGGGCACTGAAGCTTTCTTT

D gene: NA
V gene: TRBV12-5
clone size: NA
J gene: TRBJ2-1
CDR3 protein: CASGRAYDEQFF
CDR3 DNA: TGTGCTAGTGGCCGCGCCTATGATGAGCAGTTCTTC

D gene: NA
V gene: TRBV9
clone size: NA
J gene: TRBJ1-1
CDR3 protein: CASSPGVNMNTEAFF
CDR3 DNA: TGTGCCAGCAGCCCTGGGGTTAACATGAACACTGAAGCTTTCTTT

D gene: NA
V gene: TRBV19
clone size: NA
J gene: TRBJ1-5
CDR3 protein: CASSINGRLSNQPQHF
CDR3 DNA: TGTGCCAGTAGTATAAATGGACGGCTTAGCAATCAGCCCCAGCATTTT

D gene: NA
V gene: TRBV30
clone size: NA
J gene: TRBJ1-2
CDR3 protein: CAWAASVEGYGYTF
CDR3 DNA: TGTGCCTGGGCCGCGTCGGTGGAGGGCTATGGCTACACCTTC

D gene: NA
V gene: TRBV6-5
clone size: NA
J gene: TRBJ2-1
CDR3 protein: CASSYSKGGGEQFF
CDR3 DNA: TGTGCCAGCAGTTACTCAAAGGGGGGTGGTGAGCAGTTCTTC

D gene: NA
V gene: TRBV7-6
clone size: once
J gene: TRBJ1-1
CDR3 protein: CASSPNNGGVSEAFF
CDR3 DNA: TGTGCCAGCAGCCCTAACAATGGCGGGGTTTCTGAAGCTTTCTTT

D gene: NA
V gene: TRBV27
clone size: few
J gene: TRBJ1-6
CDR3 protein: CASRGDRIGDSPLHF
CDR3 DNA: TGTGCCAGCAGGGGAGACAGGATCGGGGATTCACCCCTCCACTTT

D gene: NA
V gene: TRBV30
clone size: NA
J gene: TRBJ1-2
CDR3 protein: CAWKFQLNYGYTF
CDR3 DNA: TGTGCCTGGAAGTTTCAGCTTAACTATGGCTACACCTTC

D gene: NA
V gene: TRBV6-1
clone size: NA
J gene: TRBJ2-3
CDR3 protein: CASSEVALRAGDTQYF
CDR3 DNA: TGTGCCAGCAGTGAAGTGGCATTGCGGGCTGGGGATACGCAGTATTTT

D gene: NA
V gene: TRBV7-2
clone size: NA
J gene: TRBJ1-5
CDR3 protein: CASSRRGDNQPQHF
CDR3 DNA: TGTGCCAGCAGCCGAAGGGGGGACAATCAGCCCCAGCATTTT

D gene: NA
V gene: TRBV9
clone size: few
J gene: TRBJ2-7
CDR3 protein: CASSVGGSSYEQYF
CDR3 DNA: TGTGCCAGCAGCGTAGGAGGGAGCTCCTACGAGCAGTACTTC

D gene: TRBD2
V gene: TRBV7-2
clone size: NA
J gene: TRBJ2-5
CDR3 protein: CASSLVGGKQETQYF
CDR3 DNA: TGTGCCAGCAGCTTAGTGGGAGGGAAACAAGAGACCCAGTACTTC